The 31 T cell receptor beta chains listed next were all sequenced from one sample in a study of T cells in women clearing cervical HPV infection. Method: immunoSEQ multiplex PCR; TCRdb's copy keeps in-frame clones and lacks some. This repertoire comprises tens of thousands of clones; its ten largest clones make up 0.95% to 1.5%. The specimen sequenced was blood buffy coat. These receptors all come from a woman between 18 and 70 years old with a cervical HPV16 infection that either progressed to CIN3+ or cleared (not recorded which).

CDR3: CASSFRGETQYF. Partial CDR3 DNA: TGTGCCAGCAGCTTCAGGGGGGAGACC. The chain couples TRBV7-2 to TRBJ2-5; 7 bases agree with TRBD1. The read comes to an end 3 residues before the CDR3 does, leaving the germline J gene to fill in the end. V was pared by 3 bases and J by 5 bases, with 0 bases of the junction left unmatched. The CDR3 sequence is 12 residues long. The germline CDR1 and CDR2 sequences are SGHTA and FQGNSA.

The CDR3 sequence: CASSLAGETAFF. CDR3 DNA, as far as it was read: TGTGCCAGCAGCTTAGCAGGGGAGACC. This chain joins TRBV7-9 and TRBJ1-1; TRBD1 might be the D (5 bases). The read ends 3 residues before the CDR3 terminus; that terminus is restored from the germline J gene. This CDR3 contains 12 residues. The germline V gene has CDR1 SEHNR and CDR2 FQNEAQ (reference sequence). The full variable domain, completed using reference TRBV7-9 and TRBJ1-1, is DTGVSQNPRHKITKRGQNVTFRCDPISEHNRLYWYRQTLGQGPEFLTYFQNEAQLEKSRLLSDRFSAERPKGSFSTLEIQRTEQGDSAMYLCASSLAGETAFFGQGTRLTVV.

For this clone: With the read ending 3 residues before the CDR3 end, the germline J gene is used to fill in that end. The J gene is TRBJ1-3, the V gene TRBV5-1; the match to TRBD1 covers 7 bases. Germline V lookup: CDR1 SGHRS, CDR2 YFSETQ. V shed 1 base, J shed 4 bases, and the junction held 17 bases outside the gene matches. This CDR3 has 19 residues. The CDR3 DNA, read in part, is TGCGCCAGCAGCTTGTGGGGGCTCCGGGACAGTGGAGGGGGAAACACC. It translates to CASSLWGLRDSGGGNT. The whole CDR3 is CASSLWGLRDSGGGNTIYF.

Concerning this clone: The read ends 3 residues early relative to the CDR3; the germline J gene fills the gap. The rearrangement links TRBV7-2 to TRBJ2-7; D is perhaps TRBD1 (5 bases). Germline V gives CDR1 SGHTA, CDR2 FQGNSA. V lost 0 bases and J 2 bases, leaving 8 bases between the germline ends. CDR3 length equals 14 residues. The CDR3 sequence: CASSLAPGPYEQYF. The CDR3 DNA, read in part, is TGTGCCAGCAGCTTAGCCCCAGGGCCCTACGAG.

With regard to this clone: The CDR3 end lies 3 residues beyond the end of the read and is filled in from the germline J gene. This sequence joins TRBV20-1 and TRBJ1-1; D gene uncertain. The CDR3 covers 11 residues. Germline V lookup: CDR1 DFQATT, CDR2 SNEGSKA (reference sequence). The CDR3 reads CSARVQFEAFF. Incomplete CDR3 DNA: TGCAGTGCTAGAGTACAGTTCGAA.

This CDR3 reads CASSPDRGSYNEQFF. The sequenced part of the CDR3 DNA is TGTGCCAGCAGCCCGGACAGGGGGAGTTACAATGAG. The V call is TRBV7-2, the J call TRBJ2-1, with 10 bases fitting TRBD1. The missing CDR3 end, 3 residues past where the read stops, is filled in from the germline J gene. This CDR3 is 15 amino acids long. Per germline, CDR1 SGHTA and CDR2 FQGNSA. V gave up 5 bases and J gave up 4 bases; unmatched junction bases: 5.

Regarding this clone: The CDR3 is cut off 3 residues early in the read; its end comes from the germline J gene. The chain joins TRBV19 to TRBJ1-2; TRBD1 aligns across 9 bases. The CDR3 spans 14 residues. Germline CDR1 is LNHDA and CDR2 is SQIVND (reference sequence). CDR3 residues: CASNPGTGFGDYTF. The CDR3 bases that were read are TGTGCCAGTAACCCTGGGACAGGGTTCGGCGAC.

Turning to this clone: Read sequence stops 3 residues before the CDR3 end, and the germline J gene provides the missing end. The rearrangement joins TRBV6-2 or TRBV6-3 to TRBJ1-5, with TRBD1 as a possible D gene (6 bases). CDR1 is MNHEY, CDR2 SVGEGT, per germline. V was clipped by 8 bases and J by 5 bases, with 13 bases between them. The CDR3 runs to 13 residues. The CDR3 here is CASGDRWDQPQHF. The DNA read from the CDR3 is TGTGCCAGCGGTGACAGGTGGGATCAGCCC.

Notes on this clone: Read data end 3 residues before the CDR3 end; the end is taken from the germline J gene. J is TRBJ2-7 and V is TRBV10-3; 7 bases map to TRBD1. The CDR3 is 16 amino acids. The trim removed 6 bases at V and 0 bases at J, leaving 11 bases unmatched. Per the germline V gene, CDR1 is ENHRY and CDR2 is SYGVKD. CDR3 DNA, as far as it was read: TGTGCCATCAGCGAGGGGACAGTACAAAGCTCCTACGAG. Amino acid sequence: CAISEGTVQSSYE. The entire CDR3 reads CAISEGTVQSSYEQYF.

CDR3 residues: CASSASGTGTYEQYF. The part of the CDR3 DNA that was read is TGTGCCAGCTCAGCTAGCGGGACTGGGACCTACGAG. V is TRBV18 and J is TRBJ2-7; 9 nucleotides match TRBD2. Read sequence stops 3 residues before the CDR3 end, and the germline J gene provides the missing end. The V and J ends lost 5 bases and 2 bases, in that order; junction bases with no gene match: 7. This CDR3 has 15 residues. CDR1 is KGHSH, CDR2 LQKENI, per germline.

As regards this clone: Read coverage stops 3 residues before the CDR3 terminus; the germline J gene supplies the remainder. V is TRBV5-1 and J is TRBJ2-3; perhaps TRBD1 as D (5 bases). The CDR3 consists of 15 residues. The germline gives CDR1 SGHRS, CDR2 YFSETQ. The CDR3 sequence: CASSQGPQGQETQYF. The sequenced part of the CDR3 DNA is TGCGCCAGCAGCCAAGGACCTCAGGGCCAAGAGACG.

Details on this clone: The DNA ends 3 residues before the CDR3 does, and the rest of the CDR3 is filled in from the germline J gene. The chain couples TRBV10-3 to TRBJ2-1, with 7 nucleotides matching TRBD2. CDR1 and CDR2 (germline): ENHRY, SYGVKD. With V trimmed by 6 bases and J by 5 bases, 7 bases remained unmatched. The CDR3 runs to 14 residues. The part of the CDR3 DNA that was read is TGTGCCATCAGGGGGGGGGTGGGAGACAATGAG. This sequence encodes CAIRGGVGDNE. The complete CDR3 sequence is CAIRGGVGDNEQFF.

A remark on this clone: The read terminates 3 residues ahead of where the CDR3 ends, so the germline J gene completes it. The chain couples TRBV19 to TRBJ1-5; unclear D gene. CDR1 is LNHDA and CDR2 is SQIVND in the germline V gene (reference sequence). There are 18 residues in the CDR3. The germline V and J ends were trimmed by 4 bases and 0 bases, with 19 bases remaining between them. The CDR3 reads CASSNWARNLYSNQPQHF. Partial CDR3 DNA: TGTGCCAGTAGTAACTGGGCCCGCAACCTTTATAGCAATCAGCCC.

As concerns this clone: Read coverage stops 3 residues before the CDR3 terminus; the germline J gene supplies the remainder. The rearrangement joins TRBV4-1 to TRBJ2-2, with 7 bases aligning to TRBD2. CDR1 is MGHRA and CDR2 is YSYEKL in the germline V gene. The CDR3 loop spans 15 amino acids. V trimming: 4 bases; J trimming: 1 base; junction bases outside the gene matches: 3. CDR3 loop: CASSPGGGNTGELFF. CDR3 DNA, as far as it was read: TGCGCCAGCAGCCCAGGCGGGGGGAACACCGGGGAG.

Points on this clone: The read stops 3 residues short of the end of the CDR3; the missing end is completed from the germline J gene. The chain employs TRBV7-8 and TRBJ2-2; either TRBD1 or TRBD2 may fit D (5 bases each). The germline gives CDR1 SGHVS, CDR2 FQNEAQ. There are 15 residues in the CDR3. The CDR3 spells CASSWRISGANVLFF. CDR3 DNA, as far as it was read: TGTGCCAGCAGCTGGAGGATCTCTGGGGCCAACGTG.

Concerning this clone: The read ends 3 residues shy of where the CDR3 ends; the end is completed using the germline J gene. The genes are TRBV14 and TRBJ1-1; 9 nucleotides agree with TRBD1. Germline V lookup: CDR1 SGHDN, CDR2 FVKESK. The CDR3 is 16 residues long. V was clipped by 5 bases and J by 1 base; unmatched bases: 8. The DNA read from the CDR3 is TGTGCCAGCAGCTCCGGGACAGGGTACTGGAACACTGAA. Protein: CASSSGTGYWNTE. The CDR3, in full, reads CASSSGTGYWNTEAFF.

CDR3 DNA, as far as it was read: TGTGCCAGCAGGAAGGGGGGGAGCTCCTACAATGAC. The encoded protein is CASRKGGSSYND. The whole CDR3 sequence is CASRKGGSSYNDYTF. V is TRBV2 and J is TRBJ1-2; the D gene is possibly TRBD1 (6 bases). The sequenced fragment ends 3 residues before the CDR3 boundary, so the rest is inferred from the germline J gene. CDR1 SNHLY and CDR2 FYNNEI come from the germline V gene. The CDR3 totals 15 residues.

Notes on this clone: The read terminates 3 residues before the CDR3 end, so the remaining end is supplied by the germline J gene. The gene calls are TRBV7-9 and TRBJ1-5; D not certain. The length of the CDR3 is 15 residues. Germline CDR1 and CDR2: SEHNR and FQNEAQ (reference sequence). With 6 bases removed from V and 0 bases from J, the gap between germline ends came to 12 bases. CDR3 DNA (partial): TGTGCCAGCAGTGGCGGATTCCATAGCAATCAGCCC. It translates to CASSGGFHSNQP. The CDR3 in full is CASSGGFHSNQPQHF.

The sequenced part of the CDR3 DNA is TGTGCCAGCAGCTTAGGGACTAGCGAGGACAATGAG. Its translation is CASSLGTSEDNE. The full CDR3 is CASSLGTSEDNEQFF. The rearrangement uses TRBV11-3 and TRBJ2-1, with TRBD2 matching 9 bases. The read ends 3 residues shy of where the CDR3 ends; the end is completed using the germline J gene. Trimming at V came to 1 base and at J to 5 bases, leaving 3 bases not matched to a gene. CDR3 length: 15 residues. In germline, CDR1 is SGHNT, CDR2 YENEEA.

Regarding this clone: One end of the junction varies from germline; a read error may be responsible. The read is 3 residues too short to cover the CDR3 end, so that end is filled in from the germline J gene. V usage is TRBV7-9 and J usage is TRBJ2-4; D remains unclear. Germline loops: CDR1 SEHNR, CDR2 FQNEAQ (reference sequence). The CDR3 is 13 residues long. The CDR3 loop reads CASSLGPLPDQYF. The CDR3 bases that were read are TGTGCCAGCAGTTTAGGGCCTCTTCCCGAT.

For this clone: Read data end 3 residues before the CDR3 end; the end is taken from the germline J gene. The chain carries TRBV2 and TRBJ2-7; weak D call: TRBD1 (5 bases). The V end was cut by 7 bases, the J end by 2 bases, with 18 bases between. The germline V gene encodes CDR1 SNHLY and CDR2 FYNNEI. This CDR3 region has 15 residues. The CDR3 bases that were read are TGTGCCAGCATTCCCCGAGCCCAGGGCCCCTACGAG. Its translation is CASIPRAQGPYE. The full-length CDR3 reads as CASIPRAQGPYEQYF.

As concerns this clone: The CDR3 end lies 3 residues beyond the end of the read and is filled in from the germline J gene. V gene TRBV5-1 combines with J gene TRBJ2-5, with D perhaps matching TRBD1 (6 bases). Germline CDR1 is SGHRS and CDR2 is YFSETQ. The CDR3 has 16 amino acids. Trimming pared 2 bases from V and 5 bases from J, leaving 19 bases between. CDR3 bases read: TGCGCCAGCAGCTTATCGGGACAAAGGCAGGGGGAGACC. This codes for CASSLSGQRQGET. The full CDR3 reads CASSLSGQRQGETQYF.

As for this clone: Read coverage stops 3 residues before the CDR3 terminus; the germline J gene supplies the remainder. The chain recombines TRBV19 with TRBJ1-2; D is unresolved. CDR1 is LNHDA, CDR2 SQIVND, per germline (reference sequence). The CDR3 runs to 14 residues. Here the CDR3 reads CASSTGLNLDDYTF. CDR3 DNA, as far as it was read: TGTGCCAGTAGCACCGGACTCAACCTAGATGAC. Using reference TRBV19 and TRBJ1-2 for the parts outside the CDR3, the full variable domain is DGGITQSPKYLFRKEGQNVTLSCEQNLNHDAMYWYRQDPGQGLRLIYYSQIVNDFQKGDIAEGYSVSREKKESFPLTVTSAQKNPTAFYLCASSTGLNLDDYTFGSGTRLTVV.

Concerning this clone: The read ends 3 residues shy of where the CDR3 ends; the end is completed using the germline J gene. The V call is TRBV2, the J call TRBJ1-2, with 9 bases matching TRBD1. This CDR3 region has 16 residues. Germline assignment: CDR1 SNHLY and CDR2 FYNNEI. The CDR3 sequence: CASSAIAQGAQETYTF. The CDR3 bases that were read are TGTGCCAGCAGTGCAATAGCACAGGGGGCCCAAGAGACC.

On this clone itself: The read ends 3 residues shy of where the CDR3 ends; the end is completed using the germline J gene. V usage is TRBV2 and J usage is TRBJ2-3, with unresolved D. V gave up 2 bases and J gave up 0 bases, with 6 bases separating them. Germline V gene lookup returns CDR1 SNHLY and CDR2 FYNNEI. The CDR3 spans 14 residues. The sequenced CDR3 bases are TGTGCCAGCAGTGAAACAGTTAGCACAGATACG. Its translation is CASSETVSTDT. The full CDR3 protein is CASSETVSTDTQYF. The entire variable domain, with the rest obtained from reference TRBV2 and TRBJ2-3, is as follows: EPEVTQTPSHQVTQMGQEVILRCVPISNHLYFYWYRQILGQKVEFLVSFYNNEISEKSEIFDDQFSVERPDGSNFTLKIRSTKLEDSAMYFCASSETVSTDTQYFGPGTRLTVL.

Concerning this clone itself: The read ends 3 residues early relative to the CDR3; the germline J gene fills the gap. The chain employs TRBV5-1 and TRBJ1-3, with a possible D match to TRBD1 (5 bases). The V gene lost 4 bases and the J gene lost 0 bases, with 11 bases spanning the gap. There are 15 residues in the CDR3. Germline V lookup: CDR1 SGHRS, CDR2 YFSETQ. CDR3 region: CASSPGQRSGNTIYF. The sequenced CDR3 bases are TGCGCCAGCAGCCCAGGACAACGCTCTGGAAACACC.

As to this clone: Coverage ceases 3 residues before the CDR3 finishes, and the germline J gene fills in the end. The chain carries TRBV12-3 or TRBV12-4 and TRBJ2-7; 8 bases are a match to TRBD2. The V gene end was trimmed by 6 bases and the J gene end by 2 bases; junction bases not matched to a gene: 9. The CDR3 extends over 15 amino acids. The CDR3 sequence is CASSLASGRTYEQYF. The DNA read from the CDR3 is TGTGCCAGCAGCCTCGCTAGCGGGCGTACCTACGAG.

Note on this clone: The CDR3 end lies 3 residues beyond the end of the read and is filled in from the germline J gene. The chain recombines TRBV18 with TRBJ2-7, with 8 nucleotides matching TRBD1. Germline CDR1 KGHSH, CDR2 LQKENI. J gave up 6 bases and V 0 bases, and 7 bases lay outside the gene matches. This CDR3 is 15 amino acids long. CDR3: CASSPPSPGGFEQYF. Incomplete CDR3 DNA: TGTGCCAGCTCACCACCGAGCCCAGGGGGCTTCGAG.

As regards this clone: Read coverage stops 3 residues before the CDR3 terminus; the germline J gene supplies the remainder. This sequence joins TRBV12-3 or TRBV12-4 and TRBJ2-1; 10 nucleotides line up with TRBD1. V dropped 5 bases and J dropped 4; count of bases not matched to a gene: 2. This CDR3 region has 14 residues. The DNA read from the CDR3 is TGTGCCAGCAGTCCGGGACAGGGGTACAATGAG. It yields the protein CASSPGQGYNE. The entire CDR3 reads CASSPGQGYNEQFF.

Concerning this clone itself: The CDR3 end is not reached by the read, which stops 3 residues before it; the germline J gene fills it in. The chain carries TRBV29-1 and TRBJ1-2, with D perhaps matching TRBD1 (5 bases). The germline V gene encodes CDR1 SQVTM and CDR2 ANQGSEA. The CDR3 loop spans 14 amino acids. V was cut by 8 bases and J by 2 bases, with 18 bases left in between. Here the CDR3 reads CSSLSEGQNYGYTF. Partial CDR3 DNA: TGCAGCTCCCTTTCCGAGGGGCAAAACTATGGC.

Worth noting for this clone: The read comes to an end 3 residues before the CDR3 does, leaving the germline J gene to fill in the end. The rearrangement uses TRBV6-2 or TRBV6-3 and TRBJ2-1; tentatively, D is TRBD2 (5 bases). The CDR3 contains 15 residues. The V end was cut by 4 bases, the J end by 5 bases, with 15 bases between. Germline V gene data show CDR1 as MNHEY and CDR2 as SVGEGT. Partial CDR3 DNA: TGTGCCAGCAGTTTTTCGGCGGGTCGAAACAATGAG. Its translation: CASSFSAGRNNE. The entire CDR3 reads CASSFSAGRNNEQFF.